This TCR beta chain emerged from a study of blood T cell repertoires in COVID-19. Original processing notes: Reference gene primer amplification in the assay estimated nucleated cell counts. Libraries were prepared by immunoSEQ multiplex PCR; TCRdb keeps only in-frame clonotypes and omits some of them. V and J calls and clone size are given by that table; D and trimming were obtained from the DNA. The data hold 70,000 to 90,000 clones, with over 65% observed a single time. The CDR3 extends over 13 amino acids. CDR1 is SGHTA, CDR2 FQGNSA, per germline. V was cut by 6 bases and J by 2 bases, with 8 bases left in between.

The TCR was taken from a human donor with acute or convalescent COVID-19. The donor label of this sample is uncertain. The chain has TRBV7-2 and TRBJ2-1; D not resolved. The sequencing sample was made of peripheral blood. CDR3 in amino acids: CASSPYPYNEQFF. The DNA of the CDR3 is TGTGCCAGCAGTCCCTACCCCTACAATGAGCAGTTCTTC.